A selection of T cell receptor beta chains follows, all from one sample in a study of cytomegalovirus exposure and HLA in healthy donors. Profiling relied on immunoSEQ multiplex PCR, and the TCRdb table lists in-frame clones only, not all of them. The sample shows 54,000 or so clones, approximately 70% of them seen only once. Specimen: PBMCs. The receptor source for this set is a woman in her fifties or sixties in good health and CMV-seropositive. Both conserved end residues are part of each CDR3.

v_call	j_call	cdr3_aa
TRBV9	TRBJ2-2	CASSAPLVVDTGELFF
TRBV29-1	TRBJ2-3	CSVEGTERGPTDTQYF
TRBV19	TRBJ1-1	CASSRRGITEAFF
TRBV2	TRBJ2-4	CASRDRGIAKNIQYF
TRBV6-5	TRBJ1-1	CASSPTGDTEAFF
TRBV9	TRBJ2-3	CASSTGVVTDTQYF
TRBV7-2	TRBJ2-6	CASSLAAGSGANVLTF
TRBV5-1	TRBJ2-7	CASSLGGLLSYEQYF
TRBV6-5	NA	CASSYSRVNPYEQYF
TRBV27	TRBJ2-1	CASSLTGYEQFF
TRBV4-1	TRBJ1-5	CASSQAGQGDQPQHF
TRBV7-9	TRBJ1-4	CSSSSGALTANEKLFF
TRBV6-5	TRBJ1-5	CASRGGQQLNQPQHF
TRBV5-1	TRBJ2-3	CASSLADSQGDTQYF
TRBV7-9	TRBJ2-1	CASSSPRDRGLWEQFF
TRBV2	TRBJ1-6	CASSGQGHSPLHF
TRBV9	TRBJ1-1	CASSVAGTEAFF
TRBV6-6	TRBJ2-2	CAGTRSVDGELFF
TRBV7-2	TRBJ2-2	CASSLEGRNTGELFF
TRBV5-1	TRBJ2-1	CASSLAGLAGVHEQFF
TRBV6-5	TRBJ1-1	CASTLSEGGTEAFF
TRBV7-9	TRBJ1-6	CSSSVDRAIVNSPLHF
TRBV19	TRBJ1-2	CASREAGYNYGYTF
TRBV7-2	TRBJ1-6	CASSPGQNSPLHF
TRBV15	TRBJ2-1	CATSRDDSNEQFF
TRBV18	TRBJ2-1	CASSPPGVKVSSYNEQFF
TRBV5-1	TRBJ1-4	CASSYGTHTTNEKLFF
TRBV6-5	TRBJ1-6	CASSLNFWDSNSPLHF
TRBV9	TRBJ2-5	CASSVGADRSYQETQYF
TRBV5-1	TRBJ1-4	CASSLISSDEKLFF
TRBV27	TRBJ2-7	CATSGGLEQYF
TRBV6-5	TRBJ2-2	CASSLGQGDGELFF
TRBV9	TRBJ2-1	CASSTAGNEQFF
TRBV30	TRBJ1-2	CAWMGRESYGYTF
TRBV6-6	TRBJ1-6	CASSLQGAGGPPLHF
TRBV5-6	TRBJ1-1	CASTEGPGATEAFF
TRBV19	TRBJ1-5	CASSIVGRTGGQPQHF
TRBV13	TRBJ1-2	CASSSGLGAQGYTF
TRBV6-5	TRBJ1-4	CASSYSGTGGEKLFF
TRBV7-2	TRBJ2-7	CASSSRRAGGLYEQYF
TRBV4-3	TRBJ1-1	CASSLFIGRGSAEAFF
TRBV29-1	TRBJ2-1	CSGEGTSGGTYNEQFF
TRBV9	TRBJ1-6	CASSVGVSPLHF
TRBV4-3	TRBJ2-7	CASSQEPTGSYEQYF
TRBV7-2	TRBJ1-6	CASRQGAPNMGSPLHF
TRBV25-1	TRBJ2-3	CASSDTGTTDTQYF
TRBV5-6	TRBJ2-7	CASSLRQVSEQYF
TRBV7-9	TRBJ2-7	CASSFSRHEQYF
TRBV20-1	TRBJ1-4	CSAFWTEKLFF
TRBV2	TRBJ2-7	CASSGEASGRYEQYF